The present TCR beta chain was sequenced within a study of T cell responses to AZD1222 COVID-19 vaccine. The study's findings and limits: The number of AZD1222 recipients seropositive at baseline was only five or six. The breadth and depth of Spike-specific TCRs increased once two AZD1222 doses had been given. Spike regions recognized by vaccine-associated CD4 TCRs spanned the protein, led by 160-218 and 743-854. Nearly half of spike-specific TCRs reportedly target unmutated variant regions.

To note about this clone: The antigen remains unidentified.

V lost 2 bases and J 3 bases, leaving 7 bases between the germline ends. The CDR3 totals 13 residues. Germline CDR1 is ENHRY and CDR2 is SYGVKD. The table came from immunoSEQ multiplex PCR; TCRdb's copy has only in-frame clones and leaves some out. The data show 55,000 to 75,000 clones, with around four fifths seen just once and around 10% held by the top ten. The TCR originated in an adult in good health. The chain joins TRBV10-3 to TRBJ2-5; D perhaps matches TRBD2 (6 bases). Specimen: peripheral blood, collected on day 0 of AZD1222 vaccination. This CDR3 reads CAISEGGKETQYF. The CDR3 bases are TGTGCCATCAGTGAGGGCGGGAAAGAGACCCAGTACTTC.